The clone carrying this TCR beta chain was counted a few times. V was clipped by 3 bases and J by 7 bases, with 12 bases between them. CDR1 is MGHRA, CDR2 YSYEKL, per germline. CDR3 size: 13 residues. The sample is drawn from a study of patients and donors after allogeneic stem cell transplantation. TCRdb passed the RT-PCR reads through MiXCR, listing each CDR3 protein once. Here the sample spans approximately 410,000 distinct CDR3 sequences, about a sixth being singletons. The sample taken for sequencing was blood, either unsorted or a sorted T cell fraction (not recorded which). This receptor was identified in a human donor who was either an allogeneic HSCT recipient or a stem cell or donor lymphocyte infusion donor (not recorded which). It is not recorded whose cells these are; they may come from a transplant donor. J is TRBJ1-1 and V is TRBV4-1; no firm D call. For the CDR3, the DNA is TGCGCCAGCAGCCACCAGCTCTTGGATGAAGCTTTCTTT. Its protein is CASSHQLLDEAFF.